A single sample is the source of the 14 T cell receptor beta chains below, sequenced in a study of blood T cell repertoires in COVID-19. Only in-frame clones appear in the TCRdb table, and some are missing; sequencing was by immunoSEQ multiplex PCR. The table shows approximately 180,000 clones, with roughly 89% occurring only once. Sequenced sample: PBMCs or T cells enriched from blood (not recorded which). These receptor sequences come from a woman aged 35 to 49 with acute COVID-19.

The chain employs TRBV19 and TRBJ2-5; a weak D match, TRBD2 (6 bases). This CDR3 has 15 residues. Germline V lookup: CDR1 LNHDA, CDR2 SQIVND (reference sequence). Deletions cut 5 bases from V and 5 bases from J, with 18 bases between. The CDR3 coding sequence is TGTGCCAGTAGTGCCCGGGACTCCGCTGCGGAGACCCAGTACTTC. It translates to CASSARDSAAETQYF. The full variable domain, rest sourced from reference TRBV19 and TRBJ2-5, is DGGITQSPKYLFRKEGQNVTLSCEQNLNHDAMYWYRQDPGQGLRLIYYSQIVNDFQKGDIAEGYSVSREKKESFPLTVTSAQKNPTAFYLCASSARDSAAETQYFGPGTRLLVL.

The V gene is TRBV27, the J gene TRBJ2-7, with D possibly matching TRBD2 (6 bases). Deletions cut 11 bases from V and 11 bases from J, with 25 bases between. This CDR3 is 13 amino acids long. Germline V lookup: CDR1 MNHEY, CDR2 SMNVEV (reference sequence). DNA of the CDR3: TGTGCCGCGGGTCCAGGGTCTTGGGAGGAAAAGTACTTC. Amino acid sequence: CAAGPGSWEEKYF.

The chain couples TRBV5-6 to TRBJ2-5; 7 bases agree with TRBD1. This CDR3 is 15 amino acids long. V was pared by 4 bases and J by 2 bases, with 8 bases of the junction left unmatched. CDR1 is SGHDT and CDR2 is YYEEEE in the germline V gene. The CDR3: CASSPRWDRQETQYF. DNA of the CDR3: TGTGCCAGCAGCCCCAGATGGGACAGACAAGAGACCCAGTACTTC.

V usage is TRBV4-1 and J usage is TRBJ1-3; 9 nucleotides agree with TRBD1. CDR3 length: 15 residues. V was clipped by 4 bases and J by 4 bases; unmatched bases: 5. The germline V gene encodes CDR1 MGHRA and CDR2 YSYEKL. The chain's CDR3 is CASSRTGESGNTIYF. CDR3 nucleotide sequence: TGCGCCAGCAGCCGGACAGGGGAATCCGGAAACACCATATATTTT.

This chain links TRBV3-1 (or the pseudogene TRBV3-2) with TRBJ2-7; TRBD2 agrees at 8 bases. The CDR3 sequence is 15 residues long. With V trimmed by 4 bases and J by 4 bases, 9 bases remained unmatched. The germline V gene has CDR1 LGHDT and CDR2 YNNKEL (reference sequence). CDR3 nucleotide sequence: TGTGCCAGCAGCCCAGGAATTAGCGGGGCTTACGAGCAGTACTTC. It codes for CASSPGISGAYEQYF.

The chain uses TRBV5-1 and TRBJ1-6, with D hard to call. There are 13 residues in the CDR3. Germline lookup yields CDR1 SGHRS and CDR2 YFSETQ. Trimming removed 4 bases at V and 3 bases at J, with 5 bases between. CDR3 DNA sequence: TGCGCCAGCAGCCTAATCTATAATTCACCCCTCCACTTT. Protein sequence: CASSLIYNSPLHF.

The CDR3, as DNA: TGTGCCAGCAGCTCGGGGGGGACAGGGGGCGACGGCTACACCTTC. Its protein product is CASSSGGTGGDGYTF. The V gene is TRBV5-4, the J gene TRBJ1-2, with 12 bases aligning to TRBD1. Trimming cost V 3 bases and J 8 bases; bases outside gene matches: 8. The CDR3 extends over 15 amino acids. Per the germline V gene, CDR1 is SGHNT and CDR2 is YYREEE (reference sequence).

The J gene is TRBJ2-3, the V gene TRBV12-5, with 7 bases matching TRBD2. The germline V gene has CDR1 LGHNT and CDR2 FRNRAP. The CDR3 is 15 residues long. Unmatched junction bases numbered 7, after V lost 6 bases and J lost 1 base. The DNA of the CDR3 is TGTGCTAGTGGGCCGGGGAGCGGGGGCACAGATACGCAGTATTTT. It codes for CASGPGSGGTDTQYF.

This chain joins TRBV19 and TRBJ1-5; weak D call: TRBD1 (5 bases). The V end lost 5 bases, the J end lost 0 bases, and 14 bases lay between the germline ends. CDR1 is LNHDA and CDR2 is SQIVND in the germline V gene (reference sequence). The CDR3 contains 16 residues. CDR3 in amino acids: CASSAGRWYSNQPQHF. The CDR3 nucleotides read TGTGCCAGTAGTGCGGGACGGTGGTATAGCAATCAGCCCCAGCATTTT.

This clone appeared a few times. This chain connects TRBV12-5 to TRBJ2-1; the match to TRBD2 covers 8 bases. The V gene's germline CDR1 is LGHNT and CDR2 FRNRAP. Trimming at V came to 7 bases and at J to 8 bases, leaving 13 bases not matched to a gene. The CDR3 has 15 residues. CDR3 in amino acids: CASVHPERELDEQFF. The CDR3 coding sequence is TGTGCTAGTGTTCACCCCGAGCGGGAGTTGGATGAGCAGTTCTTC.

This clone was seen only once. CDR3 loop: CAWSGDRVADTQYF. CDR3 DNA: TGTGCCTGGAGTGGGGACAGGGTAGCAGATACGCAGTATTTT. The gene calls are TRBV30 and TRBJ2-3; 9 positions agree with TRBD1. J lost 4 bases, V lost 1 base, and 3 bases had no gene match. CDR1 and CDR2 (germline): GTSNPN, SVGIG (reference sequence). The CDR3 runs 14 residues.

V usage is TRBV5-5 and J usage is TRBJ1-5; D is perhaps TRBD1 (6 bases). The V gene lost 2 bases and the J gene lost 5 bases, with 14 bases spanning the gap. The length of the CDR3 is 15 residues. In germline, CDR1 is SGHKS, CDR2 YYEKEE (reference sequence). CDR3 coding DNA: TGTGCCAGCAGCTTTGGACAGACCATCGATCAGCCCCAGCATTTT. Amino acid sequence: CASSFGQTIDQPQHF.

The chain is built from TRBV7-9 and TRBJ2-5; D is perhaps TRBD1 (6 bases). The CDR3 runs 15 residues. Trimming took 1 base from V and 1 from J, leaving 10 bases between them. Germline V gives CDR1 SEHNR, CDR2 FQNEAQ (reference sequence). CDR3 region: CASSLVGRGQETQYF. Written as DNA, the CDR3 is TGTGCCAGCAGCTTAGTAGGCAGGGGCCAAGAGACCCAGTACTTC.

The rearrangement joins TRBV4-2 to TRBJ2-7; tentative D call: TRBD2 (6 bases). The CDR3 runs 15 residues. Germline V CDR1 and CDR2: LGHNA, YNFKEQ. Trimming stripped 0 bases from V and 3 bases from J, with 12 bases between. As DNA, the CDR3 is TGTGCCAGCAGCCAAGAGCTGGCGGGGCTCTACGAGCAGTACTTC. Its protein product is CASSQELAGLYEQYF.